One T cell receptor (beta chain) is described in this entry. This record comes from a study of blood T cell repertoires in COVID-19. In the study overall: PBMCs, B-cell-depleted T cells, or T cells provided the cDNA or gDNA that made up the material.

Looked up from germline, CDR1 is MNHEY and CDR2 is SVGEGT. The CDR3 has 14 residues. V trimming: 0 bases; J trimming: 5 bases; junction bases outside the gene matches: 2. Individuals drawn from under 30 US areas were about 18 to 95 years old. Participants had their cohort set by participant-reported clinical history. Sequencing was performed with immunoSEQ multiplex PCR; in TCRdb, only in-frame clones are kept and a portion is missing. This sample has around 500,000 clones, with more than 75% found just once. The sequencing input was PBMCs or T cells enriched from blood (not recorded which). The genes are TRBV6-2 or TRBV6-3 and TRBJ1-1; 8 nucleotides agree with TRBD1. The source is a woman in her thirties or forties who had recovered from COVID-19. The DNA of the CDR3 is TGTGCCAGCAGTTACTCACAGGGGGTGACTGAAGCTTTCTTT. It encodes CASSYSQGVTEAFF.